This T cell receptor (beta chain) was found in a study of T cell responses to AZD1222 COVID-19 vaccine. At the level of the study: Combined were second doses at about 4 or about 12 weeks.

Study-level results: Recipients of AZD1222 seropositive at baseline numbered only 5 or 6.

Generated by immunoSEQ multiplex PCR, the TCRdb table keeps only in-frame clones and is missing some. The repertoire has approximately 120,000 clones, less than 90% of them found once; the top ten carry 4.4%. For this clone: Its antigen remains unknown.

The V segment lost 1 base and the J segment 4 bases; nucleotides outside the gene matches: 7. This CDR3 spans 17 amino acids. The V gene's germline CDR1 is KGHDR and CDR2 SFDVKD. The V call is TRBV24-1, the J call TRBJ2-2; 8 bases map to TRBD1. This TCR was recovered from an adult in good health. This specimen was peripheral blood, taken on day 0 of AZD1222 vaccination. The CDR3 DNA is TGTGCCACCAGTGATTTTCAGGGGGCGGCGGTCACCGGGGAGCTGTTTTTT. Its protein product is CATSDFQGAAVTGELFF.